This T cell receptor beta chain was recovered during a study of CD4 and CD8 cells across lung adenocarcinoma regions. This clonotype was found a few times. The CDR3 has 12 residues. V dropped 6 bases and J dropped 0 bases, with 5 bases sitting between them. The germline V gene has CDR1 MNHNS and CDR2 SASEGT. Each CDR3 protein gets one entry after TCRdb re-called the PCR reads with MiXCR. The sample lists over 1,500 distinct CDR3 sequences, 61% occurring once. What was sequenced was CD4+ T cells from the margin of a lung tumor. This clonotype was sampled from a female donor with lung adenocarcinoma. The CD4 and CD8 labels of this study may be unreliable. The chain combines TRBV6-1 with TRBJ2-5; D perhaps matches TRBD1 (5 bases). Written as DNA, the CDR3 is TGTGCCAGCAGACAGGACCAAGAGACCCAGTACTTC. Translating it yields CASRQDQETQYF.